This TCR beta chain was found in a study of blood T cells in healthy people across ages. For the second PCR, which ran for about 7 to 11 cycles, a sample-barcoded 5' primer and a J-beta primer mix were used. TCRdb re-analysed the 5' RACE reads in MiXCR, keeping a single row per CDR3 protein. The sample contains around 670,000 distinct CDR3 sequences, 25% to 30% of which appear only once. Germline values: CDR1 DFQATT, CDR2 SNEGSKA (reference sequence). Germline trimming cut 5 bases from V and 11 bases from J; bases unmatched to any gene: 17. The CDR3 has 15 residues. As to this clonotype: This sequence may be a read error, since a much larger clone differs from it by one base.

The rearrangement links TRBV20-1 to TRBJ2-5; 10 nucleotides align to TRBD2. This clonotype was obtained from a woman of 80 years or more in good health. The sequenced material came from blood. Here the CDR3 reads CSARPGTSDGNEQYF. In nucleotides, the CDR3 is TGCAGTGCTCGTCCCGGGACTAGCGACGGCAATGAGCAGTACTTC.